Presented here are 32 T cell receptor beta chains from one specimen sequenced in a study of blood T cells in healthy people across ages. Then a second PCR, running about 7 to 11 cycles, was carried out with a sample-barcoded 5' primer and a J-beta primer mix. TCRdb itself ran the 5' RACE reads through MiXCR, one entry per CDR3 protein. The table has some 1,500,000 distinct CDR3 sequences, roughly two fifths seen once. The specimen sequenced was blood. These receptors were taken from a woman aged 18-29 years in good health.

The V gene is TRBV7-9, the J gene TRBJ2-1; tentatively, D is TRBD1 (5 bases). The DNA end lines up better with TRBJ2-7; the J call may be wrong. CDR3 length: 16 amino acids. Germline assignment: CDR1 SEHNR and CDR2 FQNEAQ (reference sequence). CDR3 bases: TGTGCCAGCAGCTTCGGTGGGGCCAACTCCTACAATGAGCAGTACTTC. Its protein is CASSFGGANSYNEQYF.

As for this clonotype: Sequence at one end of the junction differs from germline and may be a read error. The V call is TRBV4-3, the J call TRBJ2-1, with TRBD2 identical over 10 bases. The CDR3 spans 16 residues. Germline V gives CDR1 LGHNA, CDR2 YSLEER. The CDR3 protein is CASSLLLAGSNNGQFF. Written as DNA, the CDR3 is TGCGCCAGCAGCCTCCTACTAGCGGGGAGCAACAATGGGCAGTTCTTC.

This clonotype was recorded a few times. The chain is built from TRBV29-1 and TRBJ2-4; 7 nucleotides agree with TRBD2. In germline, CDR1 is SQVTM, CDR2 ANQGSEA. This CDR3 region has 16 residues. J gave up 7 bases and V 6 bases, and 18 bases lay outside the gene matches. The CDR3 bases are TGCAGCGTCAAAGGGGCTAGCGGAGGGCTAAGGAACATTCAGTACTTC. Residues: CSVKGASGGLRNIQYF.

The CDR3 sequence is CASKWTGGSREQYF. In DNA form, the CDR3 reads TGCGCCAGCAAATGGACAGGGGGTTCGAGGGAGCAGTACTTC. The gene calls are TRBV4-1 and TRBJ2-7; TRBD1 matches at 10 bases. Germline V gives CDR1 MGHRA, CDR2 YSYEKL. V lost 7 bases and J lost 7; bases outside the gene matches: 10. This CDR3 region has 14 residues.

For this clonotype: A clone one base away is much larger, so this may be a read error. V and J are TRBV20-1 and TRBJ2-7, with D unclear. Germline values: CDR1 DFQATT, CDR2 SNEGSKA (reference sequence). CDR3 length equals 18 residues. Trimming took 0 bases from V and 7 from J, leaving 28 bases between them. This CDR3 is CSARDYGSTSSSPNEQYF. The CDR3, as DNA: TGCAGTGCTAGAGATTATGGCTCCACCTCTTCTTCTCCTAATGAGCAGTACTTC.

As for this clonotype: One base away lies a much larger clone, so this may be a sequencing read error. This chain links TRBV12-3 or TRBV12-4 with TRBJ2-2, with D uncertain. The CDR3 covers 13 residues. Trimming cost V 5 bases and J 3 bases, with 7 bases left between them. Here the CDR3 DNA reads TGTGCCAGCAGTGTGTGGGACACCGGGGAGCTGTTTTTT. Residues: CASSVWDTGELFF.

In its sample, this clonotype was seen a few times. This rearrangement joins TRBV29-1 to TRBJ2-5, with no clear D. The germline V gene has CDR1 SQVTM and CDR2 ANQGSEA. The CDR3 loop spans 10 amino acids. Trimming shortened V by 7 bases and J by 7 bases, and 10 bases separated the two germline ends. The CDR3 DNA reads as TGCAGCGCGCATGACGCGACCCAGTACTTC. This encodes CSAHDATQYF.

V is TRBV5-1 and J is TRBJ2-5, with D unclear. With 4 bases removed from V and 2 bases from J, the gap between germline ends came to 12 bases. Per germline, CDR1 SGHRS and CDR2 YFSETQ. This CDR3 is 14 amino acids long. CDR3 loop: CASSAAKGQETQYF. The CDR3, as DNA: TGCGCCAGCAGCGCGGCGAAAGGGCAAGAGACCCAGTACTTC.

As DNA, the CDR3 is TGTGCCAGCAGTATCGTTGGAGAGACCCAGTACTTC. This gives the protein CASSIVGETQYF. The J gene is TRBJ2-7, the V gene TRBV25-1, with unresolved D. TRBJ2-5 explains the end of the DNA better; the J call may be wrong. The CDR3 is made up of 12 amino acids. The germline V gene has CDR1 MGHDK and CDR2 SYGVNS.

This clonotype was seen more than once but under ten times. This sequence joins TRBV24-1 and TRBJ1-2, with D possibly TRBD1 on 5 matching bases. Germline V lookup: CDR1 KGHDR, CDR2 SFDVKD. The CDR3 extends over 13 amino acids. Trimming took off 5 bases at V and 6 bases at J, with 12 bases between the two ends. CDR3 sequence (DNA): TGTGCCACCAGTGTATCCGGGGGTGATGGCTACACCTTC. It is translated as CATSVSGGDGYTF.

The sample holds many counts of this clonotype. This chain links TRBV29-1 with TRBJ2-3, with no clear D. CDR3 length: 13 residues. Trimming took off 6 bases at V and 1 base at J, with 11 bases between the two ends. The germline V gene encodes CDR1 SQVTM and CDR2 ANQGSEA. In DNA, the CDR3 is TGCAGCGTCCAATTAATCCGCACAGATACGCAGTATTTT. Its protein product is CSVQLIRTDTQYF.

The table lists this clonotype with a few counts. This rearrangement joins TRBV3-1 to TRBJ1-4; TRBD1 matches at 7 bases. Germline trimming cut 1 base from V and 0 bases from J; bases unmatched to any gene: 5. The CDR3 has 17 amino acids. Germline V gives CDR1 LGHDT, CDR2 YNNKEL (reference sequence). The CDR3 sequence: CASSQGGTVATNEKLFF. DNA of the CDR3: TGTGCCAGCAGCCAAGGAGGGACAGTCGCAACTAATGAAAAACTGTTTTTT.

The chain employs TRBV29-1 and TRBJ2-7, with D maybe TRBD1 (5 bases). Trimming took off 3 bases at V and 0 bases at J, with 12 bases between the two ends. Germline assignment: CDR1 SQVTM and CDR2 ANQGSEA. The CDR3 runs to 14 residues. CDR3 DNA: TGCAGCGTTGACGACAGTCCTAGCTCCTACGAGCAGTACTTC. Translated: CSVDDSPSSYEQYF.

This clonotype was seen a few times. The chain employs TRBV12-3 or TRBV12-4 and TRBJ2-5, with TRBD1 matching over 9 bases. This CDR3 spans 15 amino acids. J gave up 5 bases and V 5 bases, and 9 bases lay outside the gene matches. The CDR3 protein is CASSPGSDRGETQYF. The CDR3 nucleotides are TGTGCCAGCAGTCCCGGATCGGACAGGGGCGAGACCCAGTACTTC.

This clonotype was counted a few times. V gene TRBV21-1 combines with J gene TRBJ1-5. TRBV21-1 represents a pseudogene. The length of the CDR3 is 17 residues. The CDR3: CASPRIRRGYSNQPQHF. The CDR3 DNA follows: TGTGCCAGCCCCAGAATCCGCAGAGGATATAGCAATCAGCCCCAGCATTTT.

The V call is TRBV25-1, the J call TRBJ1-2; perhaps TRBD1 as D (6 bases). Looked up from germline, CDR1 is MGHDK and CDR2 is SYGVNS. Trimming cost V 6 bases and J 1 base, with 9 bases left between them. This CDR3 has 13 residues. In DNA form, the CDR3 reads TGTGCCAGCAGGGGACACGTTAACTATGGCTACACCTTC. Translating gives CASRGHVNYGYTF.

This clonotype has a handful of counts. This sequence joins TRBV20-1 and TRBJ2-5; tentative D call: TRBD2 (5 bases). The V end lost 0 bases, the J end lost 5 bases, and 10 bases lay between the germline ends. Germline CDR1 is DFQATT and CDR2 is SNEGSKA (reference sequence). The CDR3 has 13 amino acids. This chain's CDR3 is CSARDGRWETQYF. The DNA of the CDR3 is TGCAGTGCTAGAGATGGGAGATGGGAGACCCAGTACTTC.

The table lists this clonotype with a few counts. V and J are TRBV29-1 and TRBJ1-2; TRBD1 might be the D (6 bases). Germline V gene data show CDR1 as SQVTM and CDR2 as ANQGSEA. This CDR3 region has 14 residues. V lost 4 bases and J 7 bases, leaving 19 bases between the germline ends. This CDR3 reads CSVGKGGRSPGYTF. The CDR3 nucleotides read TGCAGCGTTGGTAAGGGGGGCAGGAGCCCTGGCTACACCTTC.

This clonotype was seen more than once but under ten times. This chain connects TRBV7-8 to TRBJ1-2, with a tentative D call TRBD1 (5 bases). Germline CDR1 reads SGHVS; CDR2 reads FQNEAQ. Trimming removed 5 bases from V and 8 bases from J, with 15 bases in between. This CDR3 region has 13 residues. The CDR3 coding sequence is TGTGCCAGCAGCGTAGTCAGGGACGGCGGCTACACCTTC. Its protein is CASSVVRDGGYTF. Full variable domain (missing parts from reference TRBV7-8 and TRBJ1-2): GAGVSQSPRYKVAKRGQDVALRCDPISGHVSLFWYQQALGQGPEFLTYFQNEAQLDKSGLPSDRFFAERPEGSVSTLKIQRTQQEDSAVYLCASSVVRDGGYTFGSGTRLTVV.

This rearrangement joins TRBV5-1 to TRBJ1-2, with unresolved D. Trimming removed 6 bases from V and 0 bases from J, with 15 bases in between. Germline V CDR1 and CDR2: SGHRS, YFSETQ. The CDR3 has 15 residues. CDR3: CASTDPSLANYGYTF. The CDR3 region has the DNA TGCGCCAGCACCGATCCCAGCCTAGCTAACTATGGCTACACCTTC.

This chain links TRBV10-3 with TRBJ1-5; no clear D. This CDR3 has 13 amino acids. In germline, CDR1 is ENHRY, CDR2 SYGVKD. V was pared by 7 bases and J by 4 bases, with 11 bases between. CDR3 sequence reads: CAITKDLNQPQHF. The CDR3 bases are TGTGCCATCACCAAAGATCTTAATCAGCCCCAGCATTTT.

The V call is TRBV15, the J call TRBJ1-1; D gene uncertain. The germline CDR1 and CDR2 sequences are LNHNV and YYDKDF (reference sequence). Trimming removed 0 bases at V and 8 bases at J, with 13 bases between. There are 14 residues in the CDR3. This CDR3 is CATSRDQVPREAFF. CDR3 DNA sequence: TGTGCCACCAGCAGAGATCAAGTCCCGCGGGAAGCTTTCTTT.

This clonotype appeared a few times. The chain uses TRBV4-1 and TRBJ2-6; D is undetermined. The CDR3 spans 15 residues. CDR1 and CDR2 (germline): MGHRA, YSYEKL. V was clipped by 1 base and J by 1 base, with 5 bases between them. The CDR3 nucleotides are TGCGCCAGCAGCCAAGTGACTTCTGGGGCCAACGTCCTGACTTTC. Protein product: CASSQVTSGANVLTF.

This clonotype was counted between two and nine times. The rearrangement uses TRBV12-3 or TRBV12-4 and TRBJ1-2, with a weak D call TRBD1 (5 bases). CDR3 length: 13 residues. Trimming took off 3 bases at V and 4 bases at J, with 9 bases between the two ends. The CDR3 region is CASSFSGTYGYTF. CDR3 nucleotide sequence: TGTGCCAGCAGTTTCAGCGGGACCTATGGCTACACCTTC.

This clonotype showed up just a few times. The CDR3 DNA is TGCGCCAGCTCCCGGGCGACTAGACAAGAGACCCAGTACTTC. It yields the protein CASSRATRQETQYF. The gene calls are TRBV5-1 and TRBJ2-5, with D possibly matching TRBD2 (6 bases). The CDR3 is 14 amino acids. The germline CDR1 and CDR2 sequences are SGHRS and YFSETQ. With 7 bases removed from V and 2 bases from J, the gap between germline ends came to 15 bases.

This chain connects TRBV14 to TRBJ1-2; TRBD1 might be the D (6 bases). From germline, CDR1 is SGHDN and CDR2 FVKESK. Deletions cut 2 bases from V and 8 bases from J, with 18 bases between. The CDR3 spans 15 residues. The CDR3: CASSQQTGPVRGYTF. The CDR3 DNA reads TGTGCCAGCAGCCAACAGACAGGACCCGTGCGGGGCTACACCTTC.

This sequence joins TRBV4-3 and TRBJ2-1, with TRBD1 identical over 8 bases. This CDR3 contains 16 residues. The trim removed 0 bases at V and 5 bases at J, leaving 6 bases unmatched. Germline V gene sequence: CDR1 LGHNA, CDR2 YSLEER. The CDR3 loop is CASSQDTGTGNNEQFF. CDR3 in DNA: TGCGCCAGCAGCCAAGACACCGGGACAGGAAACAATGAGCAGTTCTTC.

There are many counts of this clonotype. J is TRBJ1-1 and V is TRBV20-1; TRBD1 might be the D (6 bases). V was cut by 6 bases and J by 0 bases, with 14 bases left in between. This CDR3 comprises 14 residues. Germline V lookup: CDR1 DFQATT, CDR2 SNEGSKA (reference sequence). CDR3: CSAKYRDVNTEAFF. CDR3 coding DNA: TGCAGTGCAAAATACAGGGATGTGAACACTGAAGCTTTCTTT.

This chain joins TRBV5-6 and TRBJ2-1; D is unresolved. Per the germline V gene, CDR1 is SGHDT and CDR2 is YYEEEE. Trimming left V 3 bases short and J 5 bases short, with 6 bases between. The CDR3 spans 12 residues. DNA of the CDR3: TGTGCCAGCAGCTCCATGAACAATGAGCAGTTCTTC. This gives the protein CASSSMNNEQFF.

The rearrangement joins TRBV3-1 to TRBJ2-1; 8 bases align to TRBD2. CDR1 and CDR2 (germline): LGHDT, YNNKEL (reference sequence). The CDR3 has 15 amino acids. The junction had 6 bases not matched to a gene; V was cut back by 4 bases and J by 4 bases. The DNA for the CDR3 is TGTGCCAGCAGCCTTATAGCGGGGCCGTACAATGAGCAGTTCTTC. Translated, it gives CASSLIAGPYNEQFF.

V gene TRBV24-1 combines with J gene TRBJ2-1; TRBD1 agrees at 8 bases. V gave up 3 bases and J gave up 10 bases; unmatched junction bases: 10. The CDR3 loop spans 15 amino acids. Germline V gene sequence: CDR1 KGHDR, CDR2 SFDVKD. The CDR3 is CATSDPDRGDTEQFF. DNA for the CDR3: TGTGCCACCAGTGATCCCGACAGGGGCGATACGGAGCAGTTCTTC.

The V gene is TRBV11-2, the J gene TRBJ2-5; TRBD2 aligns across 10 bases. Germline CDR1 reads SGHAT; CDR2 reads FQNNGV. This CDR3 has 17 amino acids. V lost 2 bases to trimming and J lost 4 bases; unmatched junction nucleotides: 10. CDR3 in amino acids: CASSLSRSSGSGETQYF. The CDR3 DNA is TGTGCCAGCAGCTTAAGTCGGTCTAGCGGGAGTGGAGAGACCCAGTACTTC.